This T cell receptor (beta chain) was recorded in a study of cytomegalovirus exposure and HLA in healthy donors (dated by TCRdb to between 2016 and 2019). Some background on the complete study: An earlier analysis of approximately 640 of the donors reported more than 250 Gb of sequence data and some 120 million unique TCR beta sequences from roughly 180 million T cells. Roughly 300 gigabases of sequencing data and 70 million to 95 million unique TCR sequences made up an early release that covered about 640 HLA-typed donors. Among the roughly 400 genotyped donors, under 90% belonged to the genetic ancestry cluster associated with self-reported Caucasian donors. The study aimed to test whether cataloging public T cell receptors could reveal signatures of past pathogen exposure. The T cell repertoires of several hundred subjects were profiled by immunosequencing and related to cytomegalovirus serostatus. Besides the first cohort of roughly 660 subjects, a separate validation cohort made up of over 100 different subjects was used. High-throughput TCR immunosequencing, statistical association of individual TCRs with disease status, and machine learning were combined to predict cytomegalovirus infection status. A later analysis re-analyzed previously published TCR beta repertoires from 660 or so donors and added high-resolution HLA genotyping to study TCR occurrence patterns. The later analysis used no new phenotypic data to find candidate immune exposures, relying instead on TCR beta sequences and their occurrence across donors. In an earlier analysis of 500 to 650 of the donors, high-throughput TCR beta sequencing was used to judge whether each TCR beta V gene segment behaved as functional or pseudogenic. Donor age, sex, ethnicity and CMV serostatus were compiled alongside the repertoire data. In a later genetic analysis, genome-wide SNP genotypes for about 65% of the roughly 700 donors were used, and that subset was treated as a discovery cohort. All discovery cohort repertoires had been generated using a single sequencing platform. Both class I and class II loci were covered by HLA typing, at four-digit resolution. Typing coverage differed by locus: A, B, C, DRB1 and DQB1 were typed in roughly 620-640 donors, DQA1 in 522, DPA1 in 600 to 610, and DPB1 in roughly 450. Four to six DR-DQ haplotypes were handled as single units for association and clustering because linkage in the cohort was strong. Among some 410 genotyped donors of the cohort, an average of around 240,000 unique TCR beta nucleotide sequences was sequenced per donor, of which roughly 17% were non-productive. Results and caveats for the whole study, not just this receptor: At a false discovery rate of 0.05, a later analysis linked under 20,000 TCR beta sequences to specific HLA alleles. According to a later analysis, parvovirus B19, influenza, CMV and Epstein-Barr virus appeared linked to several top co-occurrence clusters. Because HLA typing was unavailable for some donors at each locus, only the typed subset was used in association tests. The presence/absence analyses assumed that sequencing depth was roughly uniform across donors, and that assumption may not be true. A further reported finding was that TCR beta sequences accurately predicted the HLA-A and HLA-B alleles for most subjects in the first cohort. A total of 164 TCR beta chains were listed by the study as associated with cytomegalovirus. Cytomegalovirus status was reported to be diagnosed by the classifier with high specificity and sensitivity in both the original and validation cohorts. In vitro tests confirmed that a few of the cytomegalovirus-associated TCR beta chains recognize cytomegalovirus antigens. Some IMGT-functional V segments, including TRBV6-2 and TRBV6-3, could not be distinguished by the 87-base-pair reads and were therefore excluded. When HLA alleles, especially DR and DQ, strongly co-occurred, attributing TCR associations to individual alleles was difficult. In a later analysis, most CMV-associated TCR beta chains were found to appear HLA-restricted, with HLA associations seemingly driven largely by CMV exposure. A later analysis found that HLA-associated TCR beta chains were more clonally expanded and had lower generation probabilities than equally common non-associated chains. Most TCR sequences were observed very rarely across donors, whereas some public TCRs were present in many individuals. The sequencing pipeline was judged likely to have produced a cluster of highly shared sequence variants as a technical artifact. In this cohort, only TCR beta chains were sequenced, and detectable features were limited by the absence of alpha or paired-chain data. Linkage disequilibrium might explain the correlated functional status among segregating V segments, but an unknown experimental factor could not be ruled out. In a later genetic analysis, a missense DCLRE1C variant was associated with V-gene and J-gene trimming of TCR beta chains, and the association was replicated in an independent cohort. It was suggested by the authors that the approach could potentially be generalized to other disease states and immunological phenotypes. Immune exposure information for the cohort was limited to CMV serostatus. According to a later analysis, TCR association rates differed among HLA loci, with DRB1 alleles showing the most associated TCRs and HLA-C alleles showing the fewest. In a later genetic analysis, fewer N-insertions in productive TCRs were reported among donors in an Asian-associated ancestry cluster than the roughly 670-donor mean. An earlier analysis of roughly 570 of the donors showed that most TCR beta V segments appeared in productive rearrangements either about 87% or about 30% of the time, which broadly matched IMGT annotations. Roughly 17 rarely observed V segments, including chromosome 9 orphons, were excluded from the earlier analysis of some 590 of the donors because counts were too low.

Libraries came from the immunoSEQ multiplex PCR assay. A mixture of 60 forward primers for TCR Vbeta segments and 13 reverse primers for TCR Jbeta segments was used in the multiplex PCR. Amplification of the CDR3 region of rearranged TCR beta genes was performed with a multiplex PCR assay on genomic DNA. The amplified TCR beta libraries were sequenced on the Illumina HiSeq System as 87-base-pair reads. The study's processing was this. Across the 640 or so repertoires, a later analysis counted some 80 million unique TCR beta chains, 9.5 million to 13 million of which were shared by at least two donors. A nearest-neighbor algorithm error-corrected the raw reads and collapsed the reads into unique sequences, merging closely related sequences to remove PCR and sequencing errors. Alignment of CDR3 sequences to IMGT reference sequences was used to assign V, D and J gene segments. Each retained sequence needed at least a six-nucleotide match to both a V gene segment and a J gene segment. Rearrangements were called productive when the CDR3 lacked stop codons and stayed in frame with V and J; all others were non-productive. Following IMGT convention, CDR3 was defined as the stretch from the second conserved V-encoded cysteine to the conserved J-encoded phenylalanine. Sequences without an unambiguous match to a single V gene segment were excluded from the earlier analysis of approximately 560 of the donors. An earlier analysis of 450 to 650 of the donors called V segments functional above 56.7% productive rearrangements and segregating when the between-donor standard deviation exceeded 5%. A statistical classification framework was built to diagnose cytomegalovirus status from the catalog of TCR beta chain sequences. In a later analysis, TCR nucleotide sequences were compared against IMGT/GENE-DB human TR gene sequences so that V and J genes could be assigned. The TCRdist pipeline was used in a later analysis to assign CDR3 sequences and most-parsimonious VDJ recombination scenarios. A later analysis defined each TCR beta chain by its CDR3 amino acid sequence plus V-gene family, and excluded reads lacking a unique V-gene family. A later analysis removed 450 to 600 highly shared, low-generation-probability nucleotide sequences to deal with suspected cross-contamination and a sequencing artifact. A later analysis calculated a clonal expansion index for each public chain from normalized within-repertoire ranks of inferred template counts. In a later analysis, generation probabilities were computed using a VDJ recombination model fitted to out-of-frame rearrangements, and the results were checked against IGoR. In a later analysis, hypergeometric tests were used to score TCR-TCR, TCR-HLA and TCR-CMV co-occurrence, with a repertoire-size bias correction applied to TCR pairs. In a later analysis, false discovery rates were estimated by permuting HLA or CMV assignments 20 times. A later analysis grouped co-occurring TCRs with DBSCAN, adding TCRdist sequence similarity when clustering within HLA-allele-positive subsets. Co-occurrence clustering excluded repertoires with fewer than 30,000 or more than 120,000 public chains, plus five with anomalous nucleotide sharing. TCRdb's version of the immuneACCESS table is confined to in-frame rearrangements and falls short of the full clone set. An unresolved V gene accounts for under half of the shortfall where checked; the remainder is of unknown origin. V and J calls and clone size are given by that table; D and trimming were obtained from the DNA. The sample table records 160,000 or so clones; 80% of these occur just once. Clones ranked in the top ten supply under 1.5% of the sample.

Looking up the germline V gene yields CDR1 SGHTS and CDR2 YDEGEE. The junction carries 6 bases between V and J, which are trimmed by 4 bases and 5 bases respectively. Inclusive of the bounding cysteine and phenylalanine, the CDR3 is 12 residues long. Only CDR3 DNA remains: 36 bases, in frame from the first base. The cohort was made up of 666 healthy bone marrow donors. At the time of sampling, all cohort members were nominally healthy, though unrecorded immune exposures were likely present. The donor tested CMV seronegative and was one of the 352 seronegative cohort members. Each donor provided a peripheral blood sample, and peripheral blood mononuclear cells were used for TCR beta sequencing. Genomic DNA extraction from the blood cell samples was performed with the Qiagen DNeasy Blood Extraction Kit. As to this clone: Its antigen has not been determined. No much larger clone exists at a distance of one base, and base qualities are not known.

Recombination joined TRBV5-8 with TRBJ2-2; the D gene lacks a confident call. The receptor's source is a man aged 25 to 40 in good health and CMV-seronegative. Sequenced input: PBMCs. The CDR3 region has the sequence CASSLLTGELFF. DNA sequence: TGTGCCAGCAGCCTACTTACCGGGGAGCTGTTTTTT. Reference TRBV5-8 and TRBJ2-2 proteins supply the regions before and after the CDR3; the full variable domain is: EAGVTQSPTHLIKTRGQQATLRCSPISGHTSVYWYQQALGLGLQFLLWYDEGEERNRGNFPPRFSGRQFPNYSSELNVNALELEDSALYLCASSLLTGELFFGEGSRLTVL.